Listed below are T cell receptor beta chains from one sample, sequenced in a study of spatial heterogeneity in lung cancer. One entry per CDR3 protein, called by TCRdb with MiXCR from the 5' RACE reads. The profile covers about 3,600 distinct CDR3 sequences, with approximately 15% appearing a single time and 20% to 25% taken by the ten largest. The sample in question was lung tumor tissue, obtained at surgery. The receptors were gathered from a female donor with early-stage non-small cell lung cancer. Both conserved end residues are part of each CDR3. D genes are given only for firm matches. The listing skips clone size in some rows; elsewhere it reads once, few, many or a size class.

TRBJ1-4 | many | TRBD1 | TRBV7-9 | CASSAGQGNEKLFF | TGTGCCAGCAGCGCCGGACAGGGGAATGAAAAACTGTTTTTT
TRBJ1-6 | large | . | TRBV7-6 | CASSLTPTASASSYNSPLHF | TGTGCCAGCAGTCTAACCCCAACGGCCTCTGCTAGCTCCTATAATTCACCCCTCCACTTT
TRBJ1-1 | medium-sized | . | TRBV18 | CASSPGRATEAFF | TGTGCCAGCTCACCGGGGAGGGCCACTGAAGCTTTCTTT
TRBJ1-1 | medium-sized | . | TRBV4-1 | CASSQSWEGRNTEAFF | TGCGCCAGCAGCCAAAGCTGGGAGGGTCGGAACACTGAAGCTTTCTTT
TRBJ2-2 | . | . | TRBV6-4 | CASSDSWPGVPGELFF | TGTGCCAGCAGTGACTCTTGGCCAGGGGTTCCCGGGGAGCTGTTTTTT
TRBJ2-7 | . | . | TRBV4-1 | CASSQDLMGEQYF | TGCGCCAGCAGCCAAGACCTCATGGGAGAGCAGTACTTC
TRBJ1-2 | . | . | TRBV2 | CASSLPGLANYGYTF | TGTGCCAGCAGCCTACCGGGCCTAGCTAACTATGGCTACACCTTC
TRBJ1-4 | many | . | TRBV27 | CASSAGHGRARDEKLFF | TGTGCCAGCAGTGCCGGACATGGGCGGGCAAGAGACGAAAAACTGTTTTTT
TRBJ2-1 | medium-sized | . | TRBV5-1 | CASSSSSYNEQFF | TGCGCCAGCAGCTCTAGCTCCTACAATGAGCAGTTCTTC
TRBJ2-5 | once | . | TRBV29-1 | CSVGGGQETQYF | TGCAGCGTTGGAGGGGGACAAGAGACCCAGTACTTC
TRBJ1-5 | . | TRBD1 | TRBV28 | CASSSGGTNQPQHF | TGTGCCAGCAGTTCAGGGGGCACCAATCAGCCCCAGCATTTT
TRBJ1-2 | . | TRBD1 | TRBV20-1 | CSARPLLGQGDSSNYGYTF | TGCAGTGCTAGGCCCTTGTTAGGACAGGGAGACTCTTCTAACTATGGCTACACCTTC
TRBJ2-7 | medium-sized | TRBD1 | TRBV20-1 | CSATSLGQAYEQYF | TGCAGTGCCACCAGCCTAGGACAGGCCTACGAGCAGTACTTC
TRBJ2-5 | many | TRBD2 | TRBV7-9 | CASSLAGVIETQYF | TGTGCCAGCAGCCTAGCGGGGGTTATCGAGACCCAGTACTTC
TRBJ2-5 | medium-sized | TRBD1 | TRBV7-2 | CASSFGQGGTQYF | TGTGCCAGCAGCTTCGGACAGGGTGGAACCCAGTACTTC
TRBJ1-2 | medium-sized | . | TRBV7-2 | CASSLWGQGSFYVGYTF | TGTGCCAGCAGCTTATGGGGGCAGGGGTCCTTCTATGTTGGCTACACCTTC
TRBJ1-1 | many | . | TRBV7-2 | CASSPLGGQKAFF | TGTGCCAGCAGCCCATTGGGGGGACAAAAAGCTTTCTTT
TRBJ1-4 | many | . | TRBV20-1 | CSATPRQALNEKLFF | TGCAGTGCCACACCACGACAGGCCCTTAATGAAAAACTGTTTTTT
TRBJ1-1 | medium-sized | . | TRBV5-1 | CASSLFMNTEAFF | TGCGCCAGCAGCTTGTTCATGAACACTGAAGCTTTCTTT
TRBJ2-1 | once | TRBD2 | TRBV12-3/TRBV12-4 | CASRLAGDYNEQFF | TGTGCCAGCCGCCTAGCGGGGGATTACAATGAGCAGTTCTTC
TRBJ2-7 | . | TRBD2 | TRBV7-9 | CASSHPRTSGGYEQYF | TGTGCCAGCAGCCATCCGAGGACTAGCGGGGGCTACGAGCAGTACTTC
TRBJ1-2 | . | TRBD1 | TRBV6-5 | CASRLGQGDGYTF | TGTGCCAGCAGGCTGGGACAGGGTGACGGCTACACCTTC
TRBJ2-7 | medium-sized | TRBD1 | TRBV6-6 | CASRTRDRLYEQYF | TGTGCCAGCAGGACCAGGGACAGGCTTTACGAGCAGTACTTC
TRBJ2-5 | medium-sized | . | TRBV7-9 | CASSYRDQETQYF | TGTGCCAGCAGCTACAGGGACCAAGAGACCCAGTACTTC
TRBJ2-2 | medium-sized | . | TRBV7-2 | CASSLVRAGELFF | TGTGCCAGCAGCTTAGTAAGGGCCGGGGAGCTGTTTTTT
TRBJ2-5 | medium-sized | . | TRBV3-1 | CASSQLLDARSTQYF | TGTGCCAGCAGCCAACTACTGGACGCCCGCTCGACCCAGTACTTC
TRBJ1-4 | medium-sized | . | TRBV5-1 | CASSQGTPATNEKLFF | TGCGCCAGCAGCCAAGGGACTCCTGCAACTAATGAAAAACTGTTTTTT
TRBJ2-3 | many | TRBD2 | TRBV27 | CASSSRRLAGGITDTQYF | TGTGCCAGCAGTTCCCGACGACTAGCGGGGGGTATCACAGATACGCAGTATTTT
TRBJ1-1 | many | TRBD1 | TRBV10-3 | CAISSRDGTEDTEAFF | TGTGCCATCAGTAGCAGGGATGGGACAGAAGACACTGAAGCTTTCTTT
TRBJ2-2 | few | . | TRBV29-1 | CSVLVPGELFF | TGCAGCGTACTAGTCCCCGGGGAGCTGTTTTTT
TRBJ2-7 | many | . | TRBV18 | CASSPTVSYEQYF | TGTGCCAGCTCACCAACAGTTTCCTACGAGCAGTACTTC